A single sample gave rise to the 5 T cell receptor beta chains below, sequenced in a study of vaccination effects on CD4 cells after COVID-19. Sequenced by immunoSEQ multiplex PCR; TCRdb stores in-frame clones only, minus some. The sample yields approximately 28,000 clones, about 75% seen once. Expansion with viral peptide pools was applied to antigen-specific CD4+ T cells by the ViraFEST assay prior to sequencing. At the end of 9 to 11 days of culture, CD4+ T cells were isolated. Two doses of BNT162b2 or mRNA-1273 vaccine were administered to participants. What these receptors recognize is not known. The sequencing used CD4+ T cells from PBMCs cultured with SARS-CoV-2 spike peptides, collected after COVID-19 vaccination. The origin of the receptors is a human donor who received a COVID-19 vaccine. Some clones in this sample may be carry-over from other donors' samples.

This chain joins TRBV19 and TRBJ2-5; a possible D gene is TRBD2 (6 bases). The CDR3 contains 13 residues. The V end was cut by 4 bases, the J end by 4 bases, with 10 bases between. Germline V gene data show CDR1 as LNHDA and CDR2 as SQIVND (reference sequence). The CDR3 loop reads CASSTGVRETQYF. The CDR3 coding sequence is TGTGCCAGTAGTACGGGAGTGAGAGAGACCCAGTACTTC. The complete variable domain, with remaining parts taken from reference TRBV19 and TRBJ2-5, reads DGGITQSPKYLFRKEGQNVTLSCEQNLNHDAMYWYRQDPGQGLRLIYYSQIVNDFQKGDIAEGYSVSREKKESFPLTVTSAQKNPTAFYLCASSTGVRETQYFGPGTRLLVL.

The rearrangement links TRBV11-2 to TRBJ2-1; D possibly corresponds to TRBD1 (5 bases). There are 14 residues in the CDR3. Germline V lookup: CDR1 SGHAT, CDR2 FQNNGV. With 3 bases removed from V and 5 bases from J, the gap between germline ends came to 11 bases. CDR3 sequence reads: CASSFNRGDNEQFF. CDR3 nucleotides: TGTGCCAGCAGCTTTAATAGGGGTGACAATGAGCAGTTCTTC.

The chain combines TRBV5-1 with TRBJ1-2; TRBD1 aligns across 10 bases. V lost 0 bases to trimming and J lost 1 base; unmatched junction nucleotides: 9. Germline lookup yields CDR1 SGHRS and CDR2 YFSETQ. CDR3 size: 18 residues. CDR3: CASSLAGTGAYFNYGYTF. The CDR3 DNA is TGCGCCAGCAGCTTGGCCGGGACAGGGGCCTATTTTAACTATGGCTACACCTTC.

The rearrangement uses TRBV30 and TRBJ1-6; 7 nucleotides match TRBD1. CDR1 and CDR2 from the germline V gene are GTSNPN and SVGIG (reference sequence). J gave up 10 bases and V 3 bases, and 12 bases lay outside the gene matches. CDR3 length equals 15 residues. CDR3 DNA sequence: TGTGCCTGGAGCGCCAAAAGGACAGGAAGGTCACCCCTCCACTTT. Translating gives CAWSAKRTGRSPLHF.

V usage is TRBV5-1 and J usage is TRBJ2-1; 8 bases are shared with TRBD1. Per germline, CDR1 SGHRS and CDR2 YFSETQ. The V segment lost 4 bases and the J segment 8 bases; nucleotides outside the gene matches: 5. The CDR3 totals 13 residues. DNA for the CDR3: TGCGCCAGCAGCAATGGGACAGGCTATGAGCAGTTCTTC. It translates to CASSNGTGYEQFF.